This TCR beta chain came from a study of cytomegalovirus exposure and HLA in healthy donors. Germline-derived CDR1 and CDR2 are SGHTA and FQGNSA. This CDR3 is 14 amino acids long. V lost 4 bases and J lost 5; bases outside the gene matches: 5. The PCR ran on 60 Vbeta and 13 Jbeta primers. Libraries were prepared by immunoSEQ multiplex PCR; TCRdb keeps only in-frame clonotypes and omits some of them. Among about 160,000 clones, around 75% were seen once, and the ten largest hold around 3%. The sequencing sample was made of PBMCs. This clonotype was obtained from a woman aged 50 to 60 in good health and CMV-seropositive. The chain uses TRBV7-2 and TRBJ2-5, with 9 bases fitting TRBD1. CDR3 amino acids: CASSSGQGLETQYF. The DNA for the CDR3 is TGTGCCAGCAGCTCGGGACAGGGTTTGGAGACCCAGTACTTC. The full variable domain, its missing parts supplied by reference TRBV7-2 and TRBJ2-5, is GAGVSQSPSNKVTEKGKDVELRCDPISGHTALYWYRQSLGQGLEFLIYFQGNSAPDKSGLPSDRFSAERTGGSVSTLTIQRTQQEDSAVYLCASSSGQGLETQYFGPGTRLLVL.